This TCR beta chain was captured by sequencing in a study of T cell clonotyping in hematopoietic cell transplantation. Notes on the study in general: Broader posttransplant TCR repertoire diversity was predicted by graft donor and pretransplant recipient Inverse Simpson Index values.

Trimming pared 5 bases from V and 2 bases from J, leaving 11 bases between. CDR1 is MNHNS, CDR2 SASEGT, per germline. The CDR3 is 14 amino acids. The protocol was immunoSEQ multiplex PCR, while the TCRdb copy is restricted to in-frame clones and leaves out a portion. Of 30,000 or so clones in the sample, about 94% are singletons; the top ten hold about 10%. Concerning this clone itself: Antigen specificity is unknown.

The chain links TRBV6-1 to TRBJ2-3; TRBD1 might be the D (6 bases). Sequenced material: PBMCs, taken 100 days after allogeneic stem cell transplant. This clonotype was obtained from a female patient in her fifties or sixties who had an allogeneic stem cell transplant from a related donor, so the T cells may come from the graft donor. Some clones in this sample may be carry-over from other donors' samples. The CDR3: CASSRRDTTDTQYF. DNA for the CDR3: TGTGCCAGCAGTCGCCGGGACACCACAGATACGCAGTATTTT.